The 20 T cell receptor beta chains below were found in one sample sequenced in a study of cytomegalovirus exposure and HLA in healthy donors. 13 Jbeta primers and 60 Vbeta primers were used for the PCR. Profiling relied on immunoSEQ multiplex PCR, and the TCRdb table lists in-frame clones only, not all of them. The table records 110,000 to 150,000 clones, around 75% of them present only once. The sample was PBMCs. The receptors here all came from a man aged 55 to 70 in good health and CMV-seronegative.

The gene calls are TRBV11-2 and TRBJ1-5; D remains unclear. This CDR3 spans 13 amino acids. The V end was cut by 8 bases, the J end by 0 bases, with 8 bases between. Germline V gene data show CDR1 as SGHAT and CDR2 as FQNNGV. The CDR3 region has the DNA TGTGCCAGCGCTGCGGTTAGCAATCAGCCCCAGCATTTT. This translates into CASAAVSNQPQHF.

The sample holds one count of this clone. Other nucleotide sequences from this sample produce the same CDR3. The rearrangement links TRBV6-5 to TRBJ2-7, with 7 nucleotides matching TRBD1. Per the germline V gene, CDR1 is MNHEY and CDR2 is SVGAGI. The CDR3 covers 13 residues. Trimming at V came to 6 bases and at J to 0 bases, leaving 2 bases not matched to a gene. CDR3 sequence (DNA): TGTGCCAGCAGCCGACAGGGCTCCTACGAGCAGTACTTC. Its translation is CASSRQGSYEQYF.

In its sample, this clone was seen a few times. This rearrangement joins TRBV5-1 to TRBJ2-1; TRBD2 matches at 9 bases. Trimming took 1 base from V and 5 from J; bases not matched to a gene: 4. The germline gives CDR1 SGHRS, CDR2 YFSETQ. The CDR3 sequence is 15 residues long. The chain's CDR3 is CASSLSQRGDNEQFF. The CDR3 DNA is TGCGCCAGCAGCTTGAGCCAGCGGGGGGACAATGAGCAGTTCTTC.

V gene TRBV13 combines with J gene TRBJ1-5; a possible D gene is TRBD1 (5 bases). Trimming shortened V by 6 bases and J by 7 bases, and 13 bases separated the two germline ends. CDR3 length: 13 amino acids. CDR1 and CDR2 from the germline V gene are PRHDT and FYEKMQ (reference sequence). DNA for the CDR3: TGTGCCAGCAGTTTTAGGAGGGACCAGCCCCAGCATTTT. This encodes CASSFRRDQPQHF.

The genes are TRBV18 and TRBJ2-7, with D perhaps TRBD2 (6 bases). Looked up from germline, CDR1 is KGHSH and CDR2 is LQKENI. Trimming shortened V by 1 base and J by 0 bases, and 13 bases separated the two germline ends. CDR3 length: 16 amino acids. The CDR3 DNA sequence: TGTGCCAGCTCACCACTAGGAGCGGGTAGCTCCTACGAGCAGTACTTC. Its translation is CASSPLGAGSSYEQYF. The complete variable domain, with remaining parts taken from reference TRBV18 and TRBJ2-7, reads NAGVMQNPRHLVRRRGQEARLRCSPMKGHSHVYWYRQLPEEGLKFMVYLQKENIIDESGMPKERFSAEFPKEGPSILRIQQVVRGDSAAYFCASSPLGAGSSYEQYFGPGTRLTVT.

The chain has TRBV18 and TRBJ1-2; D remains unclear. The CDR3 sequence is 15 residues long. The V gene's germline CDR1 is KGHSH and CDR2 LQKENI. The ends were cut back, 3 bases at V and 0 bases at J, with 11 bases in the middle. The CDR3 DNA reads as TGTGCCAGCTCACCCGAGGATACCCCTAACTATGGCTACACCTTC. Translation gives CASSPEDTPNYGYTF.

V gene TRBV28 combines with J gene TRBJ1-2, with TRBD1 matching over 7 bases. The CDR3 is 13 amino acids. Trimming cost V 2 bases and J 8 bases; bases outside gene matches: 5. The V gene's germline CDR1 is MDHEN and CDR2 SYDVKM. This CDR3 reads CASSLEGARGYTF. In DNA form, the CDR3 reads TGTGCCAGCAGTTTAGAGGGGGCGAGGGGCTACACCTTC.

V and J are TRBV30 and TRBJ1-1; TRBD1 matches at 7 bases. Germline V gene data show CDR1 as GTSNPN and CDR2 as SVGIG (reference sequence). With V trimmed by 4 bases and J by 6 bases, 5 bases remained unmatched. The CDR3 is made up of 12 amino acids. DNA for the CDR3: TGTGCCTGGAACAGGGGTGTCCCTGAAGCTTTCTTT. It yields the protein CAWNRGVPEAFF.

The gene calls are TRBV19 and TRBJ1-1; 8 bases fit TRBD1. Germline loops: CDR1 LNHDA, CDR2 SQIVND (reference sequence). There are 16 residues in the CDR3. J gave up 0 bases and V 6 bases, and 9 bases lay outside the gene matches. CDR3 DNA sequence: TGTGCCAGTAGACCCGGGACAGGTTTCATGAACACTGAAGCTTTCTTT. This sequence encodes CASRPGTGFMNTEAFF.

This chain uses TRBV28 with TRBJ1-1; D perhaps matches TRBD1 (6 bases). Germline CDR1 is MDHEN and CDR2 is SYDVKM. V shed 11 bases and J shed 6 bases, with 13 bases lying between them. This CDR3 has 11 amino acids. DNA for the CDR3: TGTGCCCTAAGCAGGGGCGCTGAAGCTTTCTTT. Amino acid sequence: CALSRGAEAFF. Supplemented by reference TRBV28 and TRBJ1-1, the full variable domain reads DVKVTQSSRYLVKRTGEKVFLECVQDMDHENMFWYRQDPGLGLRLIYFSYDVKMKEKGDIPEGYSVSREKKERFSLILESASTNQTSMYLCALSRGAEAFFGQGTRLTVV.

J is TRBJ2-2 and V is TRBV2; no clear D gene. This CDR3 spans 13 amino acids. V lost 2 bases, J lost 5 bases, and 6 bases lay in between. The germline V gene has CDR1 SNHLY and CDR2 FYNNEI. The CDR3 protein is CASSEKRTGELFF. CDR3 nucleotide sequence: TGTGCCAGCAGTGAAAAGAGGACCGGGGAGCTGTTTTTT.

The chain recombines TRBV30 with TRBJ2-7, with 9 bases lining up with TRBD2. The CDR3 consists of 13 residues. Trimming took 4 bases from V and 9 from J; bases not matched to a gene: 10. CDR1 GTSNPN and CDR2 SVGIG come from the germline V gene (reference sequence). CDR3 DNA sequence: TGTGCCTGGAAGGGACTAGCCCCGTCCGGGCAGTACTTC. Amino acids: CAWKGLAPSGQYF.

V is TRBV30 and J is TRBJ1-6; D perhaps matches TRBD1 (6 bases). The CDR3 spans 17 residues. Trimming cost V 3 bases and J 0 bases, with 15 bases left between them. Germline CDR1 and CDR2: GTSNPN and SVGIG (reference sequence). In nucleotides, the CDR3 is TGTGCCTGGAGATTCAGGACAGATAGCTCCTATAATTCACCCCTCCACTTT. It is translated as CAWRFRTDSSYNSPLHF.

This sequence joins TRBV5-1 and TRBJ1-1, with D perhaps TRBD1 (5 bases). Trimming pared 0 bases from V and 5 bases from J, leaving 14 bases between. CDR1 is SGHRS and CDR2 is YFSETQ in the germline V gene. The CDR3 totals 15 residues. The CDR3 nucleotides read TGCGCCAGCAGCTTGGAAAGTCAGGGAACAACTGAAGCTTTCTTT. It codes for CASSLESQGTTEAFF.

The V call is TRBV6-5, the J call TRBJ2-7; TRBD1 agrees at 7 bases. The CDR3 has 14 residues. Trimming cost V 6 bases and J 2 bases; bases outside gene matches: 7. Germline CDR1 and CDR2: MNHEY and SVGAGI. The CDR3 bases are TGTGCCAGCAGGCCTCGACAGGGAACCTACGAGCAGTACTTC. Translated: CASRPRQGTYEQYF.

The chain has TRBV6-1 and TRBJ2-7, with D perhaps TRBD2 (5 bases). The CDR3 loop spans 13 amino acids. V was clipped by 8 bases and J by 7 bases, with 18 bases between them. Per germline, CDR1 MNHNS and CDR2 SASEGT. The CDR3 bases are TGTGCCAGCTCAGGAGGACGAGTGGGGGAGCAGTACTTC. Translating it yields CASSGGRVGEQYF.

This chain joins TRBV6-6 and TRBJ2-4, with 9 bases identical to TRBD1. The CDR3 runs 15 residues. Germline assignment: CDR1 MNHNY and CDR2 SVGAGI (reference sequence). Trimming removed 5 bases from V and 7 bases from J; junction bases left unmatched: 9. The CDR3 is CASSTPGTGRNIQYF. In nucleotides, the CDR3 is TGTGCCAGCAGTACCCCCGGGACAGGGCGCAACATTCAGTACTTC.

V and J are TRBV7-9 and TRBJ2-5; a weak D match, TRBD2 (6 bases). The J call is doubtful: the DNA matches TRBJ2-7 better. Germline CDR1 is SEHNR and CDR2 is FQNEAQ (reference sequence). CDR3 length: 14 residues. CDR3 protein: CASSDWDSDYEQYF. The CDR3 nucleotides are TGTGCCAGCAGCGACTGGGACTCTGACTACGAGCAGTACTTC.

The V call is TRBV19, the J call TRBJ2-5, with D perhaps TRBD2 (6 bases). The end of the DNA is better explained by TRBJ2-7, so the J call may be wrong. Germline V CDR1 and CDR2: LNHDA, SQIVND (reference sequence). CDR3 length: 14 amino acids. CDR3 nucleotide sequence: TGTGCCAGTAAGGTAGCGGATAGCTCCTACGAGCAGTACTTC. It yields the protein CASKVADSSYEQYF.

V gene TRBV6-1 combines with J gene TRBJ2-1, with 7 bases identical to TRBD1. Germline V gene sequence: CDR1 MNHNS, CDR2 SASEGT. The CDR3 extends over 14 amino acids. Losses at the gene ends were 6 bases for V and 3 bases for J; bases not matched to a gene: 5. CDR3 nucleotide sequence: TGTGCCAGCAGAGGGGACAGATTCTACAATGAGCAGTTCTTC. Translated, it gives CASRGDRFYNEQFF.